Listed below are T cell receptor beta chains from one sample, sequenced in a study of blood T cell repertoires in COVID-19. Profiled with immunoSEQ multiplex PCR; TCRdb holds only in-frame clones, not every one. This table holds 150,000 or so clones, around four fifths found once. Material: peripheral blood. Receptors were obtained from an elderly woman with acute or convalescent COVID-19. The CDR3 runs from the conserved cysteine through the conserved F or W. Fields, in order: clone size, D gene, V gene, J gene, CDR3 protein. A D gene is named only where the DNA matches it firmly. The size entry is marked missing in some rows and otherwise reads once, few, many or a size class.

clone size: -; D gene: -; V gene: TRBV6-1; J gene: TRBJ1-2; CDR3 protein: CASSEVMAGSGYTF
clone size: -; D gene: TRBD2; V gene: TRBV5-4; J gene: TRBJ2-1; CDR3 protein: CASSPWGGSNNEQFF
clone size: -; D gene: TRBD1; V gene: TRBV3-1/TRBV3-2; J gene: TRBJ2-7; CDR3 protein: CASSQPPRTGQLSYEQYF
clone size: -; D gene: -; V gene: TRBV6-2/TRBV6-3; J gene: TRBJ1-2; CDR3 protein: CASSYSAGGTGYTF
clone size: -; D gene: TRBD2; V gene: TRBV3-1/TRBV3-2; J gene: TRBJ2-2; CDR3 protein: CASGEGRTGELFF
clone size: -; D gene: -; V gene: TRBV3-1/TRBV3-2; J gene: TRBJ1-5; CDR3 protein: CASSQSRSQPQHF
clone size: -; D gene: -; V gene: TRBV19; J gene: TRBJ2-1; CDR3 protein: CASSIAAGQGGNEQFF
clone size: -; D gene: -; V gene: TRBV19; J gene: TRBJ2-7; CDR3 protein: CASSVLLRSSYEQYF
clone size: -; D gene: TRBD1; V gene: TRBV2; J gene: TRBJ1-6; CDR3 protein: CASTKDRGWGSPLHF
clone size: -; D gene: -; V gene: TRBV19; J gene: TRBJ1-3; CDR3 protein: CASSIDAGHSGNTIYF
clone size: -; D gene: TRBD1; V gene: TRBV19; J gene: TRBJ2-7; CDR3 protein: CASSSEGQLSYEQYF
clone size: -; D gene: TRBD1; V gene: TRBV19; J gene: TRBJ1-2; CDR3 protein: CASTRTGGDYGYTF
clone size: -; D gene: -; V gene: TRBV2; J gene: TRBJ2-5; CDR3 protein: CASSRTSGRETQYF
clone size: -; D gene: TRBD2; V gene: TRBV25-1; J gene: TRBJ2-5; CDR3 protein: CASSRPPGTTSSQETQYF
clone size: -; D gene: TRBD1; V gene: TRBV19; J gene: TRBJ2-2; CDR3 protein: CASSITGTANTGELFF
clone size: once; D gene: TRBD1; V gene: TRBV5-6; J gene: TRBJ2-3; CDR3 protein: CASSFGTGTDTQYF
clone size: -; D gene: TRBD2; V gene: TRBV18; J gene: TRBJ2-3; CDR3 protein: CASSPSLAGGPRDTQYF
clone size: -; D gene: -; V gene: TRBV11-2; J gene: TRBJ1-2; CDR3 protein: CASSYRGSGGIGGYTF
clone size: few; D gene: -; V gene: TRBV7-6; J gene: TRBJ1-2; CDR3 protein: CASSQTGWYGYTF
clone size: -; D gene: TRBD1; V gene: TRBV5-1; J gene: TRBJ1-4; CDR3 protein: CASSGGQGANEKLFF
clone size: -; D gene: -; V gene: TRBV27; J gene: TRBJ2-2; CDR3 protein: CASTRDSQIAELFF
clone size: -; D gene: TRBD1; V gene: TRBV5-1; J gene: TRBJ1-4; CDR3 protein: CASSPGQGGEKLFF
clone size: once; D gene: -; V gene: TRBV6-2/TRBV6-3; J gene: TRBJ2-2; CDR3 protein: CASSPGTHNTGELFF
clone size: -; D gene: TRBD1; V gene: TRBV24-1; J gene: TRBJ2-3; CDR3 protein: CATSVTGEYTQYF
clone size: -; D gene: TRBD1; V gene: TRBV3-1/TRBV3-2; J gene: TRBJ1-1; CDR3 protein: CASSPNRGQGAFF
clone size: -; D gene: TRBD1; V gene: TRBV7-2; J gene: TRBJ1-2; CDR3 protein: CASRVGTGLYGYTF
clone size: few; D gene: -; V gene: TRBV14; J gene: TRBJ1-6; CDR3 protein: CASSQDLGSPLHF
clone size: few; D gene: -; V gene: TRBV28; J gene: TRBJ1-2; CDR3 protein: CASSRGTSYGYTF
clone size: -; D gene: TRBD1; V gene: TRBV7-2; J gene: TRBJ2-7; CDR3 protein: CASKPDRGLYEQYF
clone size: -; D gene: TRBD1; V gene: TRBV7-3; J gene: TRBJ2-3; CDR3 protein: CASSFEGTDTDTQYF
clone size: -; D gene: -; V gene: TRBV19; J gene: TRBJ1-4; CDR3 protein: CASSISPAQGINEKLFF
clone size: -; D gene: TRBD1; V gene: TRBV4-1; J gene: TRBJ1-6; CDR3 protein: CASSQGQINSPLHF
clone size: once; D gene: -; V gene: TRBV29-1; J gene: TRBJ1-5; CDR3 protein: CSVGGLGQPQHF
clone size: -; D gene: -; V gene: TRBV21-1; J gene: TRBJ2-1; CDR3 protein: CASSRPSQRPGEWSEQFF
clone size: -; D gene: -; V gene: TRBV19; J gene: TRBJ2-2; CDR3 protein: CASSAEPNTGELFF
clone size: -; D gene: -; V gene: TRBV4-2; J gene: TRBJ1-2; CDR3 protein: CASSQDPTQRDYGYTF
clone size: -; D gene: -; V gene: TRBV2; J gene: TRBJ1-2; CDR3 protein: CASSVSGEGYTF
clone size: once; D gene: -; V gene: TRBV5-1; J gene: TRBJ2-7; CDR3 protein: CASSLDSSGGSYEQYF
clone size: -; D gene: -; V gene: TRBV6-5; J gene: TRBJ1-3; CDR3 protein: CASGSGTNSGNTIYF
clone size: -; D gene: -; V gene: TRBV19; J gene: TRBJ1-4; CDR3 protein: CASSIAEGRGEKLFF
clone size: -; D gene: -; V gene: TRBV18; J gene: TRBJ2-3; CDR3 protein: CATIPEARGVQSTDTQYF
clone size: -; D gene: TRBD2; V gene: TRBV7-2; J gene: TRBJ2-3; CDR3 protein: CASSPVAGGAEDTQYF
clone size: -; D gene: TRBD2; V gene: TRBV28; J gene: TRBJ2-1; CDR3 protein: CASKIAGGRVDEQFF